This T cell receptor beta chain was obtained from a study of regulatory dendritic cells for organ transplantation. Overall study findings and caveats: Memory T cells were less diverse than naive, with memory CD8+ most oligoclonal.

CDR1 and CDR2 from the germline V gene are ENHRY and SYGVKD. This CDR3 comprises 13 residues. This clone is a singleton in its sample. Its target is not known. One junction end disagrees with the germline gene, perhaps due to a read error. Sorted subsets were CFSE-labeled and cultured less than 6 days with allogeneic dendritic cells. Only in-frame clones appear in the TCRdb table, and some are missing; sequencing was by immunoSEQ multiplex PCR. The table lists some 9,600 clones, around 71% of them singletons. Sequencing input: naive CD4+ T cells from blood cultured with dendritic cells. As to subset: CD45RA+ naive T cells. This clonotype was obtained from a human donor in good health. The chain couples TRBV10-3 to TRBJ1-2; the D is unclear. The DNA for the CDR3 is TGTGCCACCAGTGAGCAATCCGAGGGAGGCTACACCTTC. It encodes CATSEQSEGGYTF.